The 6 T cell receptor beta chains below were found in one sample sequenced in a study of long-term antiretroviral therapy in people with HIV (dated by TCRdb to between 2022 and 2023). The immunoSEQ hsTCRB v3.0 assay was used at survey level resolution to sequence the TRB variable region. The source is immuneACCESS, and TCRdb retained only in-frame sequences with V and J called. Part of the clones is not carried over; for the studies checked, unresolved V genes explain less than half of this, and the remainder is unexplained. Across this sample there are 28,000 or so clones, with less than 90% seen only once. Around 5.9% of the sample comes from the top ten. The sample consisted of unsorted PBMCs, taken 0.4 years after starting antiretroviral therapy. Receptors originate from a man younger than 35 with HIV.

This chain uses TRBV7-9 with TRBJ1-6; D is perhaps TRBD1 (6 bases). The CDR3 spans 16 residues. The V gene's germline CDR1 is SEHNR and CDR2 FQNEAQ (reference sequence). Between the trimmed V and J ends, which lost 2 bases and 7 bases, there was a span of 15 bases. CDR3 nucleotide sequence: TGTGCCAGCAGCTTATTGCGGACAGAGGGGAATTCACCCCTCCACTTT. It translates to CASSLLRTEGNSPLHF.

The genes are TRBV2 and TRBJ2-3; D possibly corresponds to TRBD1 (5 bases). Germline V gene lookup returns CDR1 SNHLY and CDR2 FYNNEI. CDR3 length: 15 residues. The ends were cut back, 5 bases at V and 4 bases at J, with 16 bases in the middle. The CDR3: CASSSRESLADTQYF. The CDR3 DNA sequence: TGTGCCAGCAGTTCCAGGGAATCTCTCGCAGATACGCAGTATTTT.

This chain connects TRBV5-6 to TRBJ1-1; the D is unclear. This CDR3 spans 12 amino acids. V was shortened by 0 bases and J by 7 bases, with 7 bases between the two germline ends. Germline loops: CDR1 SGHDT, CDR2 YYEEEE. CDR3 protein: CASSLGVLEAFF. In DNA form, the CDR3 reads TGTGCCAGCAGCTTGGGGGTCCTTGAAGCTTTCTTT. The full variable domain, with the rest looked up from reference TRBV5-6 and TRBJ1-1, is DAGVTQSPTHLIKTRGQQVTLRCSPKSGHDTVSWYQQALGQGPQFIFQYYEEEERQRGNFPDRFSGHQFPNYSSELNVNALLLGDSALYLCASSLGVLEAFFGQGTRLTVV.

The V gene is TRBV5-1, the J gene TRBJ2-1, with D maybe TRBD1 (5 bases). V was pared by 1 base and J by 4 bases, with 12 bases between. The CDR3 runs to 15 residues. CDR1 is SGHRS, CDR2 YFSETQ, per germline. The CDR3 DNA sequence: TGCGCCAGCAGCTTGTGGGCAGGGAAATACAATGAGCAGTTCTTC. As protein: CASSLWAGKYNEQFF.

This chain links TRBV6-6 with TRBJ1-2; D call uncertain. Trimming pared 3 bases from V and 6 bases from J, leaving 17 bases between. This CDR3 is built from 15 residues. The germline V gene has CDR1 MNHNY and CDR2 SVGAGI (reference sequence). The CDR3 DNA reads as TGTGCCAGCAGTTATGACGATCTAGGTTCCCATGGCTACACCTTC. Its translation: CASSYDDLGSHGYTF.

The V call is TRBV7-9, the J call TRBJ2-7; 10 positions match TRBD2. With 3 bases clipped from V and 3 bases from J, the junction kept 5 bases outside the gene matches. The CDR3 runs to 15 residues. From germline, CDR1 is SEHNR and CDR2 FQNEAQ (reference sequence). The CDR3 here is CASSFLAGAVYEQYF. DNA of the CDR3: TGTGCCAGCAGCTTCCTAGCGGGAGCGGTCTACGAGCAGTACTTC.